This TCR beta chain was identified in a study of cytomegalovirus exposure and HLA in healthy donors. Only a few counts were recorded for this clone. What it binds is not known. Per germline, CDR1 MDHEN and CDR2 SYDVKM. Trimming removed 3 bases at V and 3 bases at J, with 15 bases between. The length of the CDR3 is 16 residues. Primers included in the PCR were 60 Vbeta and 13 Jbeta primers. Repertoires were generated with immunoSEQ multiplex PCR, while TCRdb's copy carries only in-frame clones and drops some. The sample has fewer than 130,000 clones; 79% are singletons. Study-wide findings and caveats: Some TCR beta chains (roughly 160 of them) were listed as cytomegalovirus-associated. The classifier, whose performance was assessed in both the original and validation cohorts, reportedly diagnosed cytomegalovirus status with high specificity and sensitivity. Some public TCRs appeared in many individuals, while most sequences were rare. Per published accounts, TCR beta sequences correctly predicted the HLA-A and HLA-B alleles of most subjects.

The rearrangement uses TRBV28 and TRBJ1-5, with D perhaps matching TRBD1 (5 bases). The sequencing input was PBMCs. This TCR derives from a woman in her forties in good health and CMV-seronegative. CDR3: CASSFRAGRYNQPQHF. The DNA for the CDR3 is TGTGCCAGCAGTTTTAGGGCAGGGCGGTACAATCAGCCCCAGCATTTT.